The subject of this entry is one T cell receptor (beta chain). This entry comes from a study of blood T cell repertoires in COVID-19. In the study overall: From T cells, B-cell-depleted T cells, or PBMCs came the material, which was cDNA or gDNA.

Germline CDR1 is LNHDA and CDR2 is SQIVND (reference sequence). The ends were cut back, 6 bases at V and 0 bases at J, with 18 bases in the middle. The CDR3 has 17 residues. Original handling: Nucleated cell counts were estimated from reference gene primer amplification. Assay: immunoSEQ multiplex PCR; the TCRdb copy retains only in-frame clones and omits some. V and J calls and clone size are those listed in that table; D and trimming were worked out from the DNA. The sample carries roughly 120,000 clones, roughly 82% recorded once. The sample comprised peripheral blood. The receptor comes from a human donor in a cohort sampled during active COVID-19. The genes are TRBV19 and TRBJ1-5; D gene ambiguous. In nucleotides, the CDR3 is TGTGCCAGTAGAGTGTTCCTAGCAGGCCATAGCAATCAGCCCCAGCATTTT. It is translated as CASRVFLAGHSNQPQHF.